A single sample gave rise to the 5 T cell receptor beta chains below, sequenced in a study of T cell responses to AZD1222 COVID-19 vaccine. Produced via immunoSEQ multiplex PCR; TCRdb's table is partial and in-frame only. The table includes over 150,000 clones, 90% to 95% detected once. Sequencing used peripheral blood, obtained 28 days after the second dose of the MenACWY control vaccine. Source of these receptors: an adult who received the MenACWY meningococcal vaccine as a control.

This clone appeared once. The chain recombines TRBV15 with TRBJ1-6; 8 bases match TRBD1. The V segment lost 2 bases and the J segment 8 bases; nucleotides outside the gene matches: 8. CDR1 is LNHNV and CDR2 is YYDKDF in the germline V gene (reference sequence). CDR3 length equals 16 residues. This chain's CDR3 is CATSRSRTGLDSPLHF. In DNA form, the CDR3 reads TGTGCCACCAGCAGATCCCGGACAGGGCTGGATTCACCCCTCCACTTT. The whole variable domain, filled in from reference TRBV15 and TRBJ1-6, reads DAMVIQNPRYQVTQFGKPVTLSCSQTLNHNVMYWYQQKSSQAPKLLFHYYDKDFNNEADTPDNFQSRRPNTSFCFLDIRSPGLGDTAMYLCATSRSRTGLDSPLHFGNGTRLTVT.

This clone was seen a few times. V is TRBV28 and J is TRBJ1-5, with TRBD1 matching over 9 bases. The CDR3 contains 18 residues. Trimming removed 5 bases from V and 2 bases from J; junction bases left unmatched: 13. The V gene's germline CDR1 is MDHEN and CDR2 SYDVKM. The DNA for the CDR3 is TGTGCCAGCAGTACCGATCCACAGGGGGCGGCGGGCAATCAGCCCCAGCATTTT. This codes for CASSTDPQGAAGNQPQHF.

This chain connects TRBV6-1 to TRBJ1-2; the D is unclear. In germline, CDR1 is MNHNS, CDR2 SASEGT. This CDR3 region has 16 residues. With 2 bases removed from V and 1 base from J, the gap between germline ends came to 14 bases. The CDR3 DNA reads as TGTGCCAGCAGTGAAAGCAGAGGCGCACTTAACTATGGCTACACCTTC. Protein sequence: CASSESRGALNYGYTF.

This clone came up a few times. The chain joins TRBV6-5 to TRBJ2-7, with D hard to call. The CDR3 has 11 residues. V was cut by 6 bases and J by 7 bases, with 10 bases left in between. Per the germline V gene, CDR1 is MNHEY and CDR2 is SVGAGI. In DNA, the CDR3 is TGTGCCAGCAGCCTACACGGGGAGCAGTACTTC. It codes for CASSLHGEQYF.

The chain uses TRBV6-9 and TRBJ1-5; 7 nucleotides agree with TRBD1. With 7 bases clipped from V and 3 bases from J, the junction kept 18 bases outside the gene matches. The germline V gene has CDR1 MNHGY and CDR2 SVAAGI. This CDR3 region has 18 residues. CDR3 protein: CASTPQGGGSGINQPQHF. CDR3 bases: TGTGCCAGCACGCCCCAGGGGGGGGGTAGTGGTATCAATCAGCCCCAGCATTTT.